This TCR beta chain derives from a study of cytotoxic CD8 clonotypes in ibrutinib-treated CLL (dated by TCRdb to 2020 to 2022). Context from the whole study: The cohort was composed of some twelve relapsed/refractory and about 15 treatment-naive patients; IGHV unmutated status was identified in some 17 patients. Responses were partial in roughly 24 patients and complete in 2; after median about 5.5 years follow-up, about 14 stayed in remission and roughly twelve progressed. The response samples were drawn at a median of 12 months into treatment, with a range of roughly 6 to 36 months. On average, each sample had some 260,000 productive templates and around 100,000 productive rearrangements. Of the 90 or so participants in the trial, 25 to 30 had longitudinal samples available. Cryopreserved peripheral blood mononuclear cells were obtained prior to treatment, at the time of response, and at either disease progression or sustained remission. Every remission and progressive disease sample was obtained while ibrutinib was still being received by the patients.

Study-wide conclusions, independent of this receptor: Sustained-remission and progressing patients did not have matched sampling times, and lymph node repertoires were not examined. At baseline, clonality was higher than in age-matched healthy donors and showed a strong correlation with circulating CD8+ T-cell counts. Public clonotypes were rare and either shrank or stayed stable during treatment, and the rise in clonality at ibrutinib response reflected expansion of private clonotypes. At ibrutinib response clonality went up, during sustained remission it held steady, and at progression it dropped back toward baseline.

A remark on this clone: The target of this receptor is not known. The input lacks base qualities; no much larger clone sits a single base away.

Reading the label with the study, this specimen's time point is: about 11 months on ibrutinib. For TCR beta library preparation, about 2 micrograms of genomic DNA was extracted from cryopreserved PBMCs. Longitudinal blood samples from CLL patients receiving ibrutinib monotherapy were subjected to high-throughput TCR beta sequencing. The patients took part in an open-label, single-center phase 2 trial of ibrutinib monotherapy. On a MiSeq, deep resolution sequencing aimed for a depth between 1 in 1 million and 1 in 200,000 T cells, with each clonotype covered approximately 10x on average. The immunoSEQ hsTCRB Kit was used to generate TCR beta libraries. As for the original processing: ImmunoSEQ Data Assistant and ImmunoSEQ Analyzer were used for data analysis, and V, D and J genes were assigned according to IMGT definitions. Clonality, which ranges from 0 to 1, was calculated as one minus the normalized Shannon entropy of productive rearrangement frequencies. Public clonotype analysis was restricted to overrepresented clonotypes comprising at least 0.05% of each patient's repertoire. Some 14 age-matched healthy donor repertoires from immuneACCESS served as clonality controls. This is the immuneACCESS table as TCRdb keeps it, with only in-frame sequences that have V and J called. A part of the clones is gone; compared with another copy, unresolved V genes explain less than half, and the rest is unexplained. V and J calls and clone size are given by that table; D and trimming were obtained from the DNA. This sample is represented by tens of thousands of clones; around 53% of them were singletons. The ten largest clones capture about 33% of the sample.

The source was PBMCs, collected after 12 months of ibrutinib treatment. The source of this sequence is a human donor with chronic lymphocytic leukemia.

DNA sequence: TGTGCCAGCAGCCCAGATGTTGTGAATGAGCAGTTCTTC. Its product reads: CASSPDVVNEQFF. The V and J genes are TRBV7-2 and TRBJ2-1, with no confident D gene call. CDR1 and CDR2 (SGHTA, FQGNSA) derive from the germline V gene. V loses 5 bases of germline sequence and J loses 7 bases, and the interval between the two ends is 12 bases. Spanning cysteine to phenylalanine, the CDR3 consists of 13 amino acids. The sequence is cut down to CDR3 DNA, 39 bases in frame from base 1.